This T cell receptor (beta chain) was obtained from a study of blood T cells in healthy people across ages. Study conclusions and caveats: Versus aged donors, long-lived donors had higher diversity and more naive CD4+ cells. The recorded TCR beta diversity per million T cells decreased in a roughly linear manner with age.

Concerning this clonotype itself: No antigen is known for it.

The CDR3 extends over 15 amino acids. The germline CDR1 and CDR2 sequences are KGHSH and LQKENI. Trimming took 1 base from V and 7 from J, leaving 14 bases between them. Then a second PCR, running roughly 7 to 11 cycles, was carried out with a sample-barcoded 5' primer and a J-beta primer mix. TCRdb analysed the 5' RACE reads with MiXCR anew, one entry per CDR3 protein. Among over a million distinct CDR3 sequences, under 55% were seen once, and the ten largest hold approximately 4.1%. The sequence came from a young woman in good health. The sequenced sample was blood. The chain links TRBV18 to TRBJ2-1; maybe TRBD2 (5 bases). The CDR3 region has the DNA TGTGCCAGCTCACCACATGTCCCCCCGGGGAATGAGCAGTTCTTC. Residues: CASSPHVPPGNEQFF.